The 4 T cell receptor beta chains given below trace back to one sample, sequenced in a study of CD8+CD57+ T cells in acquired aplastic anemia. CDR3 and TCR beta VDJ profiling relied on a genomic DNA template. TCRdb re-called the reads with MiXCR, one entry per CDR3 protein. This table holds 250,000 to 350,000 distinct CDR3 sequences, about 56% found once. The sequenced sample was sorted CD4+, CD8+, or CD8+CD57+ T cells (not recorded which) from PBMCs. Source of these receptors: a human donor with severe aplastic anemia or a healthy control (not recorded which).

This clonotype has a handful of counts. DNA of the CDR3: TGTGCCAGCAGCCAGGGACTAGCGGGACAAGAGACCCAGTACTTC. The encoded protein is CASSQGLAGQETQYF. The gene calls are TRBV7-2 and TRBJ2-5; 13 bases line up with TRBD2. After removal of 5 bases from V and 2 bases from J, the junction contained 2 bases not matched to a gene. This CDR3 comprises 15 residues. The germline gives CDR1 SGHTA, CDR2 FQGNSA.

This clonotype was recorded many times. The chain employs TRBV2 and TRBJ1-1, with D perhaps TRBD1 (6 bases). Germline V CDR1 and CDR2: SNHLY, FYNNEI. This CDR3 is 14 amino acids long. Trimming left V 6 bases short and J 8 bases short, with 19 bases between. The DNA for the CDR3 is TGTGCCAGCAGAACGCAGGGGCTTAAAGCCGAAGCTTTCTTT. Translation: CASRTQGLKAEAFF.

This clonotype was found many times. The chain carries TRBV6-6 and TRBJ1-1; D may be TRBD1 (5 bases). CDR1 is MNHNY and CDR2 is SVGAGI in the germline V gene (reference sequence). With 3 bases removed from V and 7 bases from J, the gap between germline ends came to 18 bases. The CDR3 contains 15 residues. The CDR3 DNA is TGTGCCAGCAGTTATCTAGGGCAGGGAGGTAGTGAAGCTTTCTTT. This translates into CASSYLGQGGSEAFF.

For the CDR3, the DNA is TGTGCCAGTAGCGGGACGCCAGATACGCAGTATTTT. It encodes CASSGTPDTQYF. This chain links TRBV7-8 with TRBJ2-3, with 8 bases lining up with TRBD2. V dropped 9 bases and J dropped 4; count of bases not matched to a gene: 3. The CDR3 totals 12 residues. Germline CDR1 is SGHVS and CDR2 is FQNEAQ.